This TCR beta chain stems from a study of blood T cell repertoires in COVID-19. At the level of the study: Material from acute and convalescent COVID-19 was sourced from the United States, Italy and Spain. T cells, B-cell-depleted T cells, or PBMCs provided the cDNA or gDNA that served as material.

Generated by immunoSEQ multiplex PCR, the TCRdb table keeps only in-frame clones and is missing some. Of around 70,000 clones in the sample, 85% to 95% were seen once. The sequencing input was peripheral blood. The sequence was obtained from a woman aged 55-70 years with active COVID-19.

The CDR3 DNA sequence: TGTGCCAGCAGTTTATCAGGGGGCTCATACGAGCAGTACTTC. Protein: CASSLSGGSYEQYF. The chain uses TRBV27 and TRBJ2-7, with 7 bases lining up with TRBD1. The V and J ends lost 0 bases and 4 bases, in that order; junction bases with no gene match: 3. The germline V gene encodes CDR1 MNHEY and CDR2 SMNVEV (reference sequence). The CDR3 runs to 14 residues.